One T cell receptor beta chain is described in this entry. Its target is unknown. Researchers used 5'RACE with constant-segment primers to make TCR alpha and TCR beta cDNA libraries that carry sample barcodes and UMIs. TCRdb ran MiXCR on the 5' RACE reads and lists one entry per CDR3 protein. The data show some 300,000 distinct CDR3 sequences, with just under 20% seen just once and around a fifth held by the top ten. The record originates from a study of T-cell memory formation after mild COVID-19. Notes on the study in general: For second-wave clones that peaked at day 37, SARS-CoV-2 specificity went unverified. Clones contracting over day 15 to 85 were CD4/CD8 balanced, with later expanders leaning CD4+. Among CD4+ contracting clones, most were CM and EM, and CD8+ ones EMRA.

V lost 5 bases, J lost 2 bases, and 15 bases lay in between. The CDR3 is made up of 15 amino acids. CDR1 SGHAT and CDR2 FQNNGV come from the germline V gene. Sample: PBMCs or a T cell subset sorted from them (not recorded which). The chain has TRBV11-2 and TRBJ2-5; D possibly corresponds to TRBD2 (5 bases). The source of this sequence is a man younger than 35 who had mild COVID-19 (a few samples of this study predate the infection). Cell type and time point are not known. CDR3 bases: TGTGCCAGCAGCAACATAGGTCGGGGACAAGAGACCCAGTACTTC. This translates into CASSNIGRGQETQYF.